Described below is a single T cell receptor beta chain sequence and its context. The sample belongs to a study of control samples from healthy donors and cancer patients. The CDR3 runs to 12 residues. V was shortened by 5 bases and J by 6 bases, with 8 bases between the two germline ends. Germline V gives CDR1 SGDLS, CDR2 YYNGEE. Sequencing used immunoSEQ multiplex PCR; TCRdb keeps in-frame clones, though not all of them. The sample holds some 130,000 clones, roughly 90% seen once. The receptor comes from a man aged 40-49 years in good health. The sample was blood. This rearrangement joins TRBV9 to TRBJ2-2; D gene uncertain. CDR3 in DNA: TGTGCCAGCAGTTTAGACCCCGGGGAGCTGTTTTTT. It codes for CASSLDPGELFF.